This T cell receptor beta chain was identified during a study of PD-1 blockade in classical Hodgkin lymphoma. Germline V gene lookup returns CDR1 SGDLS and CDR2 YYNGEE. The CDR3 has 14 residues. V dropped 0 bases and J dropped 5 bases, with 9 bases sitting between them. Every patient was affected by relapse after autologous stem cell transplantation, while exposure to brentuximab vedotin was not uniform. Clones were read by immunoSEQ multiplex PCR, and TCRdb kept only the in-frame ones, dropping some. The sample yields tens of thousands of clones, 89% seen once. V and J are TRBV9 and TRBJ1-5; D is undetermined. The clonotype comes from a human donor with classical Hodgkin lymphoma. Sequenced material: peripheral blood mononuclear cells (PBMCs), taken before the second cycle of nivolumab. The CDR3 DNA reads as TGTGCCAGCAGCGTAGGGGGTTACGATCAGCCCCAGCATTTT. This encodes CASSVGGYDQPQHF.